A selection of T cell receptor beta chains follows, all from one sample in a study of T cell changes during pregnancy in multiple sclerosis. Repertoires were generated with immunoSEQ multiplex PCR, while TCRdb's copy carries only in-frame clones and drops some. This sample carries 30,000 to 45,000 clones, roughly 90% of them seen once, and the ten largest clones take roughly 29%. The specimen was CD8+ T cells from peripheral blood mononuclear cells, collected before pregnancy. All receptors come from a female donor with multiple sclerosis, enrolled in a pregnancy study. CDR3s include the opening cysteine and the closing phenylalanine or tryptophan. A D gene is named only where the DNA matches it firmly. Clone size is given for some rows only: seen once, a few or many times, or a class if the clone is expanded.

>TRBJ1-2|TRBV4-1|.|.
TGCGCCAGCAGCCAAGATCGGACAGTGTATTTCTATGGCTACACCTTC
CASSQDRTVYFYGYTF
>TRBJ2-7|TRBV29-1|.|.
TGCAGCGTTGGGCTTCCAGGCAACCTGCGCGAGCAGTACTTC
CSVGLPGNLREQYF
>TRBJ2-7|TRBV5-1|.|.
TGCGCCAGCAGCCCCTACCGGCAGGTCAGCGAGCAGTACTTC
CASSPYRQVSEQYF
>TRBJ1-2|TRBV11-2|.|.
TGTGCCAGCAGCCCGACTAAAGGTTACTATGGCTACACCTTC
CASSPTKGYYGYTF
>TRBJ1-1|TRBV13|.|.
TGTGCCAGCAGGTCTGGGGGCAAGGCTGAAGCTTTCTTT
CASRSGGKAEAFF
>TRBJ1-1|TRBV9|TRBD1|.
TGTGCCAGCAGCGCCTATGGGACAGTGAGGAACACTGAAGCTTTCTTT
CASSAYGTVRNTEAFF
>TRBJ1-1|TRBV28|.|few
TGTGCCAGCAGTCGAGGCACTGAAGCTTTCTTT
CASSRGTEAFF
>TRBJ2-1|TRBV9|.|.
TGTGCCAGCAGTCGGGAGATCAATGAGCAGTTCTTC
CASSREINEQFF
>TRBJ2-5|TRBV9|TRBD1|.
TGTGCCAGCAGCCCTTGGGACAGTCTCCAAGAGACCCAGTACTTC
CASSPWDSLQETQYF
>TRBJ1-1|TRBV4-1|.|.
TGCGCCAGCAGCCAAGGAAGTTCGGGGAACACTGAAGCTTTCTTT
CASSQGSSGNTEAFF
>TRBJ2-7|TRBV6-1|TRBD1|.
TGTGCCAGCAGTGCCAGACAGGGGTACGAGCAGTACTTC
CASSARQGYEQYF
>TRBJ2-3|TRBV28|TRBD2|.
TGTGCCAGCAGTTCCGGGGCGGGAGGGGGTCGGGATACGCAGTATTTT
CASSSGAGGGRDTQYF
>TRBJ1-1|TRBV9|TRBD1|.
TGTGCCAGCAGCGACAGGGGGCTTACTGAAGCTTTCTTT
CASSDRGLTEAFF
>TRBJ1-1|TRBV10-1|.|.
TGCGCCAGCAGTGAGTCCCGTAACACTGAAGCTTTCTTT
CASSESRNTEAFF
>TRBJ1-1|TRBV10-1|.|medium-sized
TGCGCCAGCAAGGGAAAAAACCCGAGGGCTGAAGCTTTCTTT
CASKGKNPRAEAFF
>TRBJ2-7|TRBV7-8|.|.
TGTGCCAGCAGCTCTCAGGGGAGTCGGTACGAGCAGTACTTC
CASSSQGSRYEQYF
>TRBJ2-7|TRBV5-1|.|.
TGCGCCAGCTCACCCCCGACAGACTCCTACGAGCAGTACTTC
CASSPPTDSYEQYF
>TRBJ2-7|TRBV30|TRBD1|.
TGTGCCTGGAGCCAGGGGGCCAACGAGCAGTACTTC
CAWSQGANEQYF
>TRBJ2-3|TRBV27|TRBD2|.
TGTGCCAGCAGAAGACTAGCGGGGGGCCGGGATACGCAGTATTTT
CASRRLAGGRDTQYF
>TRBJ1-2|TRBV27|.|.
TGTGCCAGCAGTTTTGGAAAGGGGACTAACTATGGCTACACCTTC
CASSFGKGTNYGYTF
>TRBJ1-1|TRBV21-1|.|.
TGTGCCAGCAGCAAATTTGAGGGCCACATGAACACTGAAGCTTTCTTT
CASSKFEGHMNTEAFF
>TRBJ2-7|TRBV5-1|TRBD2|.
TGCGCCAGCAGCTTGACTAGCGGCTCCTACGAGCAGTACTTC
CASSLTSGSYEQYF
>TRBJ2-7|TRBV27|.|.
TGTGCCAGCAGAGCCCCCGGCGAGCAGTACTTC
CASRAPGEQYF
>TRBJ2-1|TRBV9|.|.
TGTGCCAGCAGCCCGAGCCACAGGGTAAACAATGAGCAGTTCTTC
CASSPSHRVNNEQFF
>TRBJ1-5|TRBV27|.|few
TGTGCCAGCAGTTTACCAGGGGATCAGCCCCAGCATTTT
CASSLPGDQPQHF
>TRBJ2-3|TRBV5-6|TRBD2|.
TGTGCCAGCAGCTCGACTAGCGGGGGGTCCTTTAGCACAGATACGCAGTATTTT
CASSSTSGGSFSTDTQYF
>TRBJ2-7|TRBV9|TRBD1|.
TGTGCCAGCAGCCCCTCCGGGACAGCCGCATACGAGCAGTACTTC
CASSPSGTAAYEQYF
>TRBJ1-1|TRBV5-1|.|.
TGCGCCAGCAGCTTGGTGGAGGGCGCAAACACTGAAGCTTTCTTT
CASSLVEGANTEAFF